This T cell receptor (beta chain) was captured in a study of blood T cell repertoires in COVID-19. Study background: Samples of COVID-19 (acute and convalescent) were obtained from the United States, Italy and Spain. T cells, B-cell-depleted T cells, or PBMCs provided the cDNA or gDNA that served as material.

Recruited during active infection, patients (from Seattle) were subsequently followed longitudinally. Methods used by the authors: Cell counts per sample came from amplifying reference gene primers. The protocol was immunoSEQ multiplex PCR, while the TCRdb copy is restricted to in-frame clones and leaves out a portion. V and J calls and clone size come straight from that table; D and trimming were deduced from the DNA. The sample consists of over 150,000 clones, about 95% of them appearing once. Germline values: CDR1 SEHNR, CDR2 FQNEAQ (reference sequence). V lost 2 bases and J lost 3; bases outside the gene matches: 7. This CDR3 spans 16 amino acids.

The sequencing input was peripheral blood. This sequence originates from a man younger than 40 with COVID-19, enrolled during active disease. The chain couples TRBV7-9 to TRBJ2-7, with 10 bases lining up with TRBD1. The CDR3 loop reads CASSLRPGQGIYEQYF. The CDR3 DNA reads as TGTGCCAGCAGCTTAAGGCCGGGACAGGGGATCTACGAGCAGTACTTC.